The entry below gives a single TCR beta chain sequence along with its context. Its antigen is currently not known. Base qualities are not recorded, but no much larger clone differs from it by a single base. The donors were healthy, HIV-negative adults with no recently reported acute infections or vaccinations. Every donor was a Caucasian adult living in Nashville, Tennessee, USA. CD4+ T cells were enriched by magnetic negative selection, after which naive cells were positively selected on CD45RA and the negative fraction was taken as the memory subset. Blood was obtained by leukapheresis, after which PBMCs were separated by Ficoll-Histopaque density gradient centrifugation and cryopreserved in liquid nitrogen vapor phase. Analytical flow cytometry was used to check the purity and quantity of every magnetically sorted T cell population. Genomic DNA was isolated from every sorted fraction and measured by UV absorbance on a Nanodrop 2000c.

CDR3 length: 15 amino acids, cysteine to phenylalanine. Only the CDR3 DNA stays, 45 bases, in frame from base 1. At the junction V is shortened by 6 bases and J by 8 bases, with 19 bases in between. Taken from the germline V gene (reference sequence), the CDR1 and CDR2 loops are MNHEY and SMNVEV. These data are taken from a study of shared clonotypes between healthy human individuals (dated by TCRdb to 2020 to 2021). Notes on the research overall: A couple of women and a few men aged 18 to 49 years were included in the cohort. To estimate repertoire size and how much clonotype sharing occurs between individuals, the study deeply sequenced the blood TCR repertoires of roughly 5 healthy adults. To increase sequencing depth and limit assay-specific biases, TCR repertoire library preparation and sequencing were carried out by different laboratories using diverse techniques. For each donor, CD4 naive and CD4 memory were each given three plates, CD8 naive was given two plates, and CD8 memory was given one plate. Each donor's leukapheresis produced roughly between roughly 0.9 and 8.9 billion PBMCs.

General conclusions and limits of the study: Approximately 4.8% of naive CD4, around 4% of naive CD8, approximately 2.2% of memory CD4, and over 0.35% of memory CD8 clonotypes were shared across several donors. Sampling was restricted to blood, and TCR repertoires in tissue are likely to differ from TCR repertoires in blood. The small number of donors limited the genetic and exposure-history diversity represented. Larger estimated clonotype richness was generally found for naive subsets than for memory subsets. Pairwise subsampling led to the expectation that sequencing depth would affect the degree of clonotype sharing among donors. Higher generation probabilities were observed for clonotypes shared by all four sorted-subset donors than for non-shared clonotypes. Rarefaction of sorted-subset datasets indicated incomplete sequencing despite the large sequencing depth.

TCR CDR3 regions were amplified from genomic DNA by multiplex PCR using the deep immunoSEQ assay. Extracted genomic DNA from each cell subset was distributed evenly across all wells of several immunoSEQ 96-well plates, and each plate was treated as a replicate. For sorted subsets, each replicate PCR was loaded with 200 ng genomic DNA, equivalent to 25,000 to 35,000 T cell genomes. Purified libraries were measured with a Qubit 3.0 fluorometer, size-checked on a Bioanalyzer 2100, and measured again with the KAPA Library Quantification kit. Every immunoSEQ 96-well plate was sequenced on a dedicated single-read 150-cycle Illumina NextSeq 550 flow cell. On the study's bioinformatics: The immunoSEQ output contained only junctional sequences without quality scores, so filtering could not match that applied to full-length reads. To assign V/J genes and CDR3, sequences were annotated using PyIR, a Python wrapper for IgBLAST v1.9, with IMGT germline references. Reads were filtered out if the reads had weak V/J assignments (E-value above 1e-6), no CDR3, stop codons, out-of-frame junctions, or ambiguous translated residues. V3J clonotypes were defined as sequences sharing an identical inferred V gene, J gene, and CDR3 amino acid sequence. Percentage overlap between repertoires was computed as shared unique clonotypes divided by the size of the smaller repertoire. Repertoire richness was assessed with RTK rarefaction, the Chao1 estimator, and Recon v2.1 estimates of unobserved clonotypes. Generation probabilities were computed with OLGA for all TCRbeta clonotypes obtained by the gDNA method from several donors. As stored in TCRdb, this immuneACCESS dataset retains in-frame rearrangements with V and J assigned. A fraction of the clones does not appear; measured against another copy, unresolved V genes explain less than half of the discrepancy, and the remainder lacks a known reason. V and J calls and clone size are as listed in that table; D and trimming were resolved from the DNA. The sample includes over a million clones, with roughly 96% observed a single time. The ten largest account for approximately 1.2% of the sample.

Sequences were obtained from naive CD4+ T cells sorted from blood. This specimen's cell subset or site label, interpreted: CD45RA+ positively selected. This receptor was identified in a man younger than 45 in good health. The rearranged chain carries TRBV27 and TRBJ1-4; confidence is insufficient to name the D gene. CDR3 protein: CASREGPPRGEKLFF. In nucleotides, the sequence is TGTGCCAGCAGGGAAGGACCTCCACGAGGGGAAAAACTGTTTTTT.